One and the same sample provided the 26 T cell receptor beta chains below, sequenced in a study of Graves' ophthalmopathy and Graves' hyperthyroidism. RNA transcripts served as template for amplifying TCR beta CDR3 sequences. Second-round multiplex PCR came after first-round RT-PCR with HTBI primers. TCRdb called the multiplex PCR reads again in MiXCR, with one record for every CDR3 protein. The sample yields about 48,000 distinct CDR3 sequences, around half seen once. Sequenced sample: peripheral blood. The receptors originated from an adult man with Graves' ophthalmopathy.

The chain has TRBV2 and TRBJ2-5, with TRBD2 matching 8 bases. Trimming cost V 6 bases and J 5 bases; bases outside gene matches: 23. Germline V gives CDR1 SNHLY, CDR2 FYNNEI. The CDR3 is made up of 19 amino acids. CDR3 in amino acids: CASSLVIGGRPSGRETQYF. The CDR3 DNA is TGTGCCAGCAGCCTAGTCATTGGCGGGAGGCCGAGTGGGCGGGAGACCCAGTACTTC.

This clonotype was counted at least ten times. The chain uses TRBV6-5 and TRBJ1-6; TRBD1 matches at 10 bases. CDR1 MNHEY and CDR2 SVGAGI come from the germline V gene. This CDR3 region has 17 residues. J gave up 6 bases and V 6 bases, and 11 bases lay outside the gene matches. The CDR3 here is CASSRTGTGEGNSPLHF. The CDR3 nucleotides read TGTGCCAGCAGCCGAACCGGGACAGGGGAGGGTAATTCACCCCTCCACTTT.

This clonotype was picked up many times. The rearrangement uses TRBV27 and TRBJ1-1; D ambiguous. Trimming took off 6 bases at V and 3 bases at J, with 8 bases between the two ends. This CDR3 contains 12 residues. Per the germline V gene, CDR1 is MNHEY and CDR2 is SMNVEV (reference sequence). CDR3 sequence: CASRGRDTEAFF. The CDR3 DNA sequence: TGTGCCAGCAGAGGACGAGACACTGAAGCTTTCTTT.

The rearrangement joins TRBV20-1 to TRBJ1-4; the D gene is possibly TRBD1 (5 bases). This CDR3 region has 13 residues. Germline lookup yields CDR1 DFQATT and CDR2 SNEGSKA (reference sequence). Trimming left V 6 bases short and J 8 bases short, with 16 bases between. The CDR3: CSAPQGAAEKLFF. CDR3 coding DNA: TGCAGTGCCCCCCAAGGGGCCGCCGAAAAACTGTTTTTT.

The J gene is TRBJ1-4, the V gene TRBV20-1, with D maybe TRBD1 (5 bases). CDR1 is DFQATT, CDR2 SNEGSKA, per germline (reference sequence). The CDR3 loop spans 13 amino acids. V lost 2 bases to trimming and J lost 13 bases, with 17 bases between them. DNA of the CDR3: TGCAGTGCTAGATCAGGGTCCAATGAGAGACTGTTTTTT. Translation gives CSARSGSNERLFF.

As regards this clonotype: One junction end does not reproduce the germline sequence, and a read error may be involved. The gene calls are TRBV9 and TRBJ1-2, with TRBD1 identical over 7 bases. This CDR3 spans 13 amino acids. In germline, CDR1 is SGDLS, CDR2 YYNGEE. CDR3 protein: CASSKRGLGGYAF. CDR3 sequence (DNA): TGTGCTAGCAGCAAAAGGGGGCTGGGAGGCTACGCCTTC.

CDR3 region: CASSPRERSSYNEQFF. The CDR3 DNA sequence: TGTGCCAGCAGCCCCCGGGAACGGAGCTCCTACAATGAGCAGTTCTTC. The chain recombines TRBV7-2 with TRBJ2-1; weak D call: TRBD2 (5 bases). The CDR3 runs 16 residues. Trimming took 5 bases from V and 0 from J, leaving 14 bases between them. Germline V gene data show CDR1 as SGHTA and CDR2 as FQGNSA.

This clonotype was counted many times. The gene calls are TRBV5-8 and TRBJ2-5; TRBD1 matches at 8 bases. The CDR3 extends over 13 amino acids. The V gene's germline CDR1 is SGHTS and CDR2 YDEGEE. J lost 8 bases, V lost 3 bases, and 6 bases had no gene match. The CDR3: CASSSQGDDTQYF. For the CDR3, the DNA is TGTGCCAGCAGCTCACAGGGGGACGACACCCAGTACTTC.

This clonotype was seen ten or more times. The chain joins TRBV11-2 to TRBJ2-6; perhaps TRBD2 as D (7 bases). V dropped 2 bases and J dropped 0 bases, with 17 bases sitting between them. Germline lookup yields CDR1 SGHAT and CDR2 FQNNGV. The CDR3 contains 19 residues. CDR3 DNA sequence: TGTGCCAGCAGCTTAATTGTGCGTCGGGGGGCCTCTGGGGCCAACGTCCTGACTTTC. Protein: CASSLIVRRGASGANVLTF.

This clonotype was counted at least ten times. The rearrangement joins TRBV3-1 to TRBJ1-2, with D tentatively TRBD1 (5 bases). CDR1 is LGHDT, CDR2 YNNKEL, per germline (reference sequence). Trimming took 4 bases from V and 7 from J, leaving 16 bases between them. CDR3 length equals 14 residues. In nucleotides, the CDR3 is TGTGCCAGCAGCCCCGGCCCCGGGACTATTGGCTACACCTTC. This translates into CASSPGPGTIGYTF.

This clonotype was seen many times. The chain recombines TRBV19 with TRBJ1-5; 7 bases match TRBD1. The trim removed 1 base at V and 0 bases at J, leaving 6 bases unmatched. Germline-derived CDR1 and CDR2 are LNHDA and SQIVND (reference sequence). The CDR3 length is 17 residues. The CDR3 loop reads CASSIVTGDYSNQPQHF. CDR3 nucleotides: TGTGCCAGTAGTATAGTAACAGGGGACTATAGCAATCAGCCCCAGCATTTT.

V usage is TRBV20-1 and J usage is TRBJ2-3; D call uncertain. Germline V lookup: CDR1 DFQATT, CDR2 SNEGSKA (reference sequence). This CDR3 is 13 amino acids long. The germline V and J ends were trimmed by 2 bases and 5 bases, with 11 bases remaining between them. CDR3 in amino acids: CSARPANGDTQYF. CDR3 DNA sequence: TGCAGTGCTAGACCCGCCAACGGAGATACGCAGTATTTT.

In this sample, this clonotype turned up many times. The rearrangement joins TRBV6-1 to TRBJ2-3; unclear D gene. V lost 6 bases and J 4 bases, leaving 11 bases between the germline ends. The CDR3 runs to 13 residues. Germline-derived CDR1 and CDR2 are MNHNS and SASEGT. The CDR3 coding sequence is TGTGCCAGCAGCACGCAATTCGCAGATACGCAGTATTTT. Residues: CASSTQFADTQYF.

The rearrangement links TRBV29-1 to TRBJ2-3; D is uncertain. The CDR3 has 14 residues. The V and J ends lost 7 bases and 2 bases respectively, with 16 bases between them. Per germline, CDR1 SQVTM and CDR2 ANQGSEA. The CDR3 sequence: CSARLGLDTDTQYF. CDR3 DNA sequence: TGCAGCGCCCGCCTAGGGCTTGACACAGATACGCAGTATTTT.

This clonotype was seen at least ten times. The V call is TRBV7-9, the J call TRBJ2-6; a weak D match, TRBD1 (6 bases). The CDR3 is 17 residues long. Germline CDR1 is SEHNR and CDR2 is FQNEAQ (reference sequence). Trimming left V 4 bases short and J 4 bases short, with 17 bases between. The chain's CDR3 is CASSSTGIVAGANVLTF. For the CDR3, the DNA is TGTGCCAGCAGCTCTACAGGGATAGTTGCCGGGGCCAACGTCCTGACTTTC.

This clonotype occurred many times. The chain joins TRBV6-1 to TRBJ2-1, with TRBD2 matching 12 bases. J gave up 4 bases and V 5 bases, and 6 bases lay outside the gene matches. Germline V gene lookup returns CDR1 MNHNS and CDR2 SASEGT. The CDR3 is 16 amino acids. The CDR3 DNA reads as TGTGCCAGCAGTACTCGACTAGCGGGAGTTTACAATGAGCAGTTCTTC. It is translated as CASSTRLAGVYNEQFF.

This clonotype appeared many times. The V and J genes are TRBV5-1 and TRBJ1-1; D gene ambiguous. The CDR3 is 16 residues long. Germline V gives CDR1 SGHRS, CDR2 YFSETQ. V dropped 4 bases and J dropped 1 base, with 17 bases sitting between them. CDR3: CASSEWTGVRNTEAFF. CDR3 in DNA: TGCGCCAGCAGCGAGTGGACTGGGGTCCGGAACACTGAAGCTTTCTTT.

This clonotype was counted ten times or more. This rearrangement joins TRBV6-6 to TRBJ2-1, with D uncertain. The CDR3 covers 12 residues. Germline V lookup: CDR1 MNHNY, CDR2 SVGAGI (reference sequence). Trimming removed 2 bases at V and 3 bases at J, with 2 bases between. The CDR3 spells CASSYSYNEQFF. The DNA of the CDR3 is TGTGCCAGCAGTTACAGCTACAATGAGCAGTTCTTC.

This clonotype was observed a handful of times. The chain recombines TRBV27 with TRBJ1-2; maybe TRBD1 (5 bases). Per germline, CDR1 MNHEY and CDR2 SMNVEV (reference sequence). V was clipped by 0 bases and J by 0 bases, with 11 bases between them. The CDR3 runs to 16 residues. This CDR3 reads CASSLSRGRANYGYTF. CDR3 DNA: TGTGCCAGCAGTTTATCCCGGGGGAGAGCTAACTATGGCTACACCTTC.

In this sample, this clonotype turned up once. This chain links TRBV7-2 with TRBJ2-1; D call uncertain. Germline V gene data show CDR1 as SGHTA and CDR2 as FQGNSA. Trimming took off 3 bases at V and 1 base at J, with 4 bases between the two ends. The CDR3 is 13 residues long. DNA for the CDR3: TGTGCCAGCAGCTTTAATTCCTACAATGAGCAGTTCTTC. Its protein is CASSFNSYNEQFF.

J is TRBJ2-7 and V is TRBV20-1, with 13 positions matching TRBD2. The V segment lost 5 bases and the J segment 6 bases; nucleotides outside the gene matches: 13. Germline loops: CDR1 DFQATT, CDR2 SNEGSKA (reference sequence). The CDR3 loop spans 16 amino acids. This CDR3 reads CSAPGTSGITWPEQYF. The CDR3 region has the DNA TGCAGTGCTCCCGGGACTAGCGGGATTACTTGGCCCGAGCAGTACTTC.

In its sample, this clonotype was seen many times. The chain is built from TRBV4-2 and TRBJ2-2; 9 nucleotides line up with TRBD2. V was pared by 0 bases and J by 6 bases, with 14 bases of the junction left unmatched. The CDR3 covers 19 residues. CDR1 is LGHNA and CDR2 is YNFKEQ in the germline V gene. The CDR3: CASSQDYRGGAVPAGELFF. The CDR3 coding sequence is TGTGCCAGCAGCCAAGATTATCGCGGGGGGGCTGTACCAGCCGGGGAGCTGTTTTTT.

This clonotype is a singleton in its sample. The chain has TRBV19 and TRBJ1-1; D unresolved. Germline V gives CDR1 LNHDA, CDR2 SQIVND (reference sequence). CDR3 length: 13 residues. Trimming stripped 5 bases from V and 10 bases from J, with 17 bases between. CDR3: CASSERNTRVAFF. In DNA, the CDR3 is TGTGCCAGTAGTGAACGCAACACTAGGGTAGCTTTCTTT.

This clonotype showed up many times. The rearrangement uses TRBV11-2 and TRBJ2-7, with TRBD1 matching over 12 bases. This CDR3 has 15 residues. V shed 1 base, J shed 5 bases, and the junction held 3 bases outside the gene matches. Germline CDR1 SGHAT, CDR2 FQNNGV. The CDR3 sequence is CASSLVGTGGNEQYF. For the CDR3, the DNA is TGTGCCAGCAGCTTAGTGGGGACAGGGGGCAACGAGCAGTACTTC.

The chain is built from TRBV10-3 and TRBJ1-3, with D unclear. The CDR3 has 19 residues. CDR1 and CDR2 (germline): ENHRY, SYGVKD. CDR3 protein: CGSSYRKLRGTNSGNTIYF. CDR3 bases: TGTGGCAGCAGTTACCGGAAACTTCGGGGTACTAACTCTGGAAACACCATATATTTT.

This chain links TRBV9 with TRBJ2-4; D not resolved. Trimming cost V 0 bases and J 0 bases, with 1 base left between them. The CDR3 consists of 13 residues. Germline lookup yields CDR1 SGDLS and CDR2 YYNGEE. CDR3 sequence: CASSVAAKNIQYF. The CDR3 DNA reads as TGTGCCAGCAGCGTAGCAGCCAAAAACATTCAGTACTTC. The full variable domain, in which reference TRBV9 and TRBJ2-4 provide the parts outside the CDR3, is DSGVTQTPKHLITATGQRVTLRCSPRSGDLSVYWYQQSLDQGLQFLIQYYNGEERAKGNILERFSAQQFPDLHSELNLSSLELGDSALYFCASSVAAKNIQYFGAGTRLSVL.